What follows are 5 T cell receptor beta chains derived from one specimen sequenced in a study of shared clonotypes between healthy human individuals. Measured with immunoSEQ multiplex PCR; TCRdb has only the in-frame clones, and not every one. The repertoire consists of about 470,000 clones, with 70% to 80% occurring once and the leading ten covering roughly 13%. Sequenced material: PBMCs. Every receptor here comes from a middle-aged woman in good health. Some clones in this sample may be carry-over from other donors' samples.

The chain uses TRBV27 and TRBJ2-6; D call uncertain. Trimming left V 4 bases short and J 1 base short, with 8 bases between. Per the germline V gene, CDR1 is MNHEY and CDR2 is SMNVEV (reference sequence). The CDR3 consists of 15 residues. The chain's CDR3 is CASSSLKSGANVLTF. The CDR3 region has the DNA TGTGCCAGCAGTTCTCTAAAATCTGGGGCCAACGTCCTGACTTTC.

This clone was seen a few times. The J gene is TRBJ1-2, the V gene TRBV5-1, with TRBD1 matching over 7 bases. Germline assignment: CDR1 SGHRS and CDR2 YFSETQ. The CDR3 is made up of 14 amino acids. J was trimmed by 4 bases and V by 0 bases; bases with no gene match: 3. The CDR3 bases are TGCGCCAGCAGCTTGGAAGACAGGGTCTATGGCTACACCTTC. Its protein is CASSLEDRVYGYTF.

The gene calls are TRBV10-3 and TRBJ2-3; TRBD2 agrees at 8 bases. J gave up 6 bases and V 6 bases, and 8 bases lay outside the gene matches. Germline CDR1 reads ENHRY; CDR2 reads SYGVKD. The CDR3 runs to 14 residues. Here the CDR3 DNA reads TGTGCCATCAGACCAGGGACTAGTGGCGATACGCAGTATTTT. Translation: CAIRPGTSGDTQYF.

This clone was recorded once. The rearrangement joins TRBV4-1 to TRBJ2-1; TRBD1 might be the D (5 bases). CDR1 is MGHRA, CDR2 YSYEKL, per germline. Trimming stripped 0 bases from V and 4 bases from J, with 16 bases between. This CDR3 comprises 17 residues. In nucleotides, the CDR3 is TGCGCCAGCAGCCAAGATAGGGGCGGAAGCAAATACAATGAGCAGTTCTTC. This encodes CASSQDRGGSKYNEQFF.

This clone was detected many times. The chain couples TRBV7-9 to TRBJ2-3; D ambiguous. Looked up from germline, CDR1 is SEHNR and CDR2 is FQNEAQ (reference sequence). Deletions cut 5 bases from V and 2 bases from J, with 17 bases between. CDR3 length: 16 residues. Here the CDR3 DNA reads TGTGCCAGCAGCCCCCCAGGTAGCAGGCACACAGATACGCAGTATTTT. Translated: CASSPPGSRHTDTQYF.